This TCR beta chain emerged from a study of blood T cell repertoires in COVID-19. Across the study: Researchers got acute and convalescent COVID-19 samples from the United States, Italy and Spain. Sample material is recorded as cDNA or gDNA derived from T cells, B-cell-depleted T cells, or PBMCs.

V lost 4 bases and J lost 1, with 15 bases in between. This CDR3 has 16 amino acids. Germline V gene sequence: CDR1 ENHRY, CDR2 SYGVKD. Authors' analysis steps: Estimation of nucleated cell counts relied on the amplification of reference gene primers. The table came from immunoSEQ multiplex PCR; TCRdb's copy has only in-frame clones and leaves some out. D and trimming were read from the DNA, whereas the V and J calls and clone size are those reported in that table. The sample has 350,000 to 400,000 clones, about 90% seen once. One Seattle source followed patients from active infection through their disease course.

This TCR came from a woman in her thirties with COVID-19, enrolled during active disease. The material sequenced was peripheral blood. The J gene is TRBJ2-3, the V gene TRBV10-3; possible D gene TRBD1, 6 bases. CDR3 protein: CAISAPQGKGTDTQYF. The DNA for the CDR3 is TGTGCCATCAGTGCACCCCAGGGGAAGGGCACAGATACGCAGTATTTT.